The 30 T cell receptor beta chains given below trace back to one sample, sequenced in a study of CD8 T cells in Susac syndrome (dated by TCRdb to the late 2010s). The receptor library was made with the immunoSEQ multiplex PCR assay. RNA was extracted using the RNeasy kit, and roughly 0.45 to 1 microgram was reverse transcribed with random hexamers. The public sequencing data were trimmed at Q25 with fastp and processed into clonotypes with MiXCR by TCRdb, which kept only in-frame beta chains. Under each unique CDR3 protein, matching rows form one entry showing the most common genes and DNA. This sample gives 95,000 to 150,000 distinct CDR3 sequences in total; around 94% of them show up just once. The ten biggest clones cover about 0.19% of the sample. Sequencing was done on a sample of CD8+ T cells from PBMCs. These receptors were collected from a human donor with Susac syndrome.

V and J are TRBV5-4 and TRBJ2-7; no definite D call. This CDR3 is 14 amino acids long. Looked up from germline, CDR1 is SGHNT and CDR2 is YYREEE (reference sequence). Trimming cost V 4 bases and J 5 bases, with 16 bases left between them. This CDR3 is CASSPDPVGDEQYF. The CDR3 DNA reads TGTGCCAGCAGCCCGGACCCAGTTGGCGACGAGCAGTACTTC.

J is TRBJ1-1 and V is TRBV6-1; no firm D call. Germline values: CDR1 MNHNS, CDR2 SASEGT. Trimming left V 4 bases short and J 5 bases short, with 17 bases between. The CDR3 spans 15 residues. The CDR3 loop reads CASSATLSEDTEAFF. Here the CDR3 DNA reads TGTGCCAGCAGTGCTACCCTGTCGGAGGATACTGAAGCTTTCTTT.

The genes are TRBV27 and TRBJ1-4; D ambiguous. Germline assignment: CDR1 MNHEY and CDR2 SMNVEV (reference sequence). The germline V and J ends were trimmed by 5 bases and 8 bases, with 18 bases remaining between them. The CDR3 is 15 residues long. The CDR3 spells CASSMLGALEEKLFF. In nucleotides, the CDR3 is TGTGCCAGCAGTATGTTGGGAGCGTTGGAAGAAAAACTGTTTTTT.

This chain uses TRBV20-1 with TRBJ2-1; 7 nucleotides agree with TRBD2. CDR1 and CDR2 (germline): DFQATT, SNEGSKA (reference sequence). This CDR3 contains 17 residues. V was clipped by 6 bases and J by 5 bases; unmatched bases: 19. The CDR3 region is CSAPFAPAGEPDNEQFF. The CDR3 DNA follows: TGCAGTGCCCCTTTCGCCCCTGCGGGGGAGCCCGACAATGAGCAGTTCTTC.

This chain uses TRBV30 with TRBJ2-1, with TRBD2 identical over 9 bases. This CDR3 contains 14 residues. J was trimmed by 4 bases and V by 4 bases; bases with no gene match: 5. The germline V gene has CDR1 GTSNPN and CDR2 SVGIG (reference sequence). The CDR3 reads CAWTLAGLYNEQFF. The CDR3 coding sequence is TGTGCCTGGACCCTAGCGGGGTTATACAATGAGCAGTTCTTC.

The J gene is TRBJ2-1, the V gene TRBV12-3 or TRBV12-4, with 11 bases identical to TRBD2. Trimming cost V 6 bases and J 10 bases; bases outside gene matches: 11. This CDR3 has 15 amino acids. CDR3 in amino acids: CASSPIAGGSVEQFF. The DNA of the CDR3 is TGTGCCAGCAGCCCGATAGCGGGAGGGTCAGTCGAGCAGTTCTTC.

Comments on this clonotype: The junction does not match germline at one end; this may be a read error. The chain combines TRBV20-1 with TRBJ2-1; D uncertain. Germline CDR1 DFQATT, CDR2 SNEGSKA (reference sequence). This CDR3 is built from 14 residues. CDR3 in amino acids: CSARDSLRVNEQFF. The CDR3 DNA is TGCAGTGCTCGAGACTCCCTCCGAGTCAATGAGCAGTTCTTC.

Remarks on this clonotype: Compared with germline, one end of the junction differs, possibly owing to a read error. The V and J genes are TRBV6-6 and TRBJ2-1, with D uncertain. The germline V gene has CDR1 MNHNY and CDR2 SVGAGI (reference sequence). The CDR3 is 11 amino acids. The CDR3 region is CGVSSYNEQFF. The CDR3 DNA sequence: TGCGGCGTTAGCTCCTACAATGAGCAGTTCTTC.

The V and J genes are TRBV20-1 and TRBJ2-7, with 7 bases matching TRBD2. J was trimmed by 3 bases and V by 3 bases; bases with no gene match: 8. Germline V gene lookup returns CDR1 DFQATT and CDR2 SNEGSKA (reference sequence). This CDR3 comprises 14 residues. The CDR3 spells CSASTGEGYYEQYF. CDR3 DNA: TGCAGTGCTAGTACGGGGGAGGGGTACTACGAGCAGTACTTC.

A note on this clonotype: The junction differs from germline at one of its ends, possibly a read error. The V call is TRBV7-7, the J call TRBJ2-3; no firm D call. Germline V gene data show CDR1 as SSHAT and CDR2 as FNYEAQ (reference sequence). The length of the CDR3 is 15 residues. CDR3 DNA: TGTGCTAGCAGCTTAGCAGGCAGAAGCACAGATACGCAGTATTTT. Its translation: CASSLAGRSTDTQYF.

The V call is TRBV29-1, the J call TRBJ1-1; weak D call: TRBD1 (6 bases). Germline assignment: CDR1 SQVTM and CDR2 ANQGSEA. V lost 7 bases, J lost 0 bases, and 12 bases lay in between. This CDR3 spans 13 amino acids. CDR3 amino acids: CSGNRVLNTEAFF. In DNA, the CDR3 is TGCAGCGGCAACAGGGTACTGAACACTGAAGCTTTCTTT. The whole variable domain, filled in from reference TRBV29-1 and TRBJ1-1, reads SAVISQKPSRDICQRGTSLTIQCQVDSQVTMMFWYRQQPGQSLTLIATANQGSEATYESGFVIDKFPISRPNLTFSTLTVSNMSPEDSSIYLCSGNRVLNTEAFFGQGTRLTVV.

J is TRBJ2-7 and V is TRBV4-3; 11 bases line up with TRBD2. The CDR3 loop spans 15 amino acids. Trimming took 3 bases from V and 4 from J; bases not matched to a gene: 5. From germline, CDR1 is LGHNA and CDR2 YSLEER. This CDR3 is CASSQRVAGGYEQYF. In DNA, the CDR3 is TGCGCCAGCAGCCAGAGGGTAGCGGGGGGGTACGAGCAGTACTTC.

The chain recombines TRBV6-4 with TRBJ1-4, with D possibly TRBD1 on 5 matching bases. The CDR3 extends over 15 amino acids. Germline CDR1 and CDR2: MRHNA and SNTAGT. V gave up 3 bases and J gave up 1 base, with 9 bases separating them. The CDR3 coding sequence is TGTGCCAGCAGTGAAAGCGGGGGAACTAATGAAAAACTGTTTTTT. Residues: CASSESGGTNEKLFF.

This chain connects TRBV5-4 to TRBJ2-3; TRBD1 matches 9 bases. This CDR3 contains 17 residues. CDR1 and CDR2 from the germline V gene are SGHNT and YYREEE (reference sequence). V trimming: 4 bases; J trimming: 6 bases; junction bases outside the gene matches: 15. The CDR3 spells CASSGGPGQGIRDTQYF. CDR3 nucleotides: TGTGCCAGCAGCGGAGGACCGGGACAGGGTATTAGGGATACGCAGTATTTT.

The chain links TRBV6-5 to TRBJ1-6, with TRBD1 identical over 7 bases. The junction had 2 bases not matched to a gene; V was cut back by 6 bases and J by 9 bases. The V gene's germline CDR1 is MNHEY and CDR2 SVGAGI. The CDR3 runs 12 residues. CDR3 amino acids: CASRTGSSPLHF. The CDR3 DNA follows: TGTGCCAGCAGGACAGGGTCTTCACCCCTCCACTTT.

The V call is TRBV9, the J call TRBJ2-5, with 7 bases matching TRBD2. Trimming took 0 bases from V and 2 from J; bases not matched to a gene: 4. The germline V gene encodes CDR1 SGDLS and CDR2 YYNGEE. CDR3 length: 15 residues. The CDR3 nucleotides are TGTGCCAGCAGCGTAGGTCTAGCGGAACAAGAGACCCAGTACTTC. The encoded protein is CASSVGLAEQETQYF.

The chain is built from TRBV27 and TRBJ2-7; D may match TRBD1 or TRBD2 (5 bases each). Trimming left V 6 bases short and J 5 bases short, with 11 bases between. The germline CDR1 and CDR2 sequences are MNHEY and SMNVEV (reference sequence). There are 12 residues in the CDR3. CDR3 amino acids: CASSTGDHEQYF. Written as DNA, the CDR3 is TGTGCCAGCAGCACCGGGGACCACGAGCAGTACTTC.

The CDR3 sequence is CASSRGAHEQYF. CDR3 coding DNA: TGTGCCAGCAGTCGGGGGGCCCACGAGCAGTACTTC. The rearrangement joins TRBV12-3 or TRBV12-4 to TRBJ2-7; possible D gene TRBD2, 7 bases. This CDR3 spans 12 amino acids. The V gene lost 5 bases and the J gene lost 5 bases, with 10 bases spanning the gap.

The V gene is TRBV15, the J gene TRBJ1-1; D uncertain. V was cut by 0 bases and J by 3 bases, with 8 bases left in between. The CDR3 runs 14 residues. The germline V gene encodes CDR1 LNHNV and CDR2 YYDKDF (reference sequence). CDR3 sequence (DNA): TGTGCCACCAGCAGAGAGGACGTATACACTGAAGCTTTCTTT. Its protein product is CATSREDVYTEAFF.

The DNA of the CDR3 is TGCAGTGCTAGAGAGCTAGCGGGAATGGAACTGAATGAGCAGTTCTTC. Protein product: CSARELAGMELNEQFF. The V and J genes are TRBV20-1 and TRBJ2-1, with 9 bases matching TRBD2. V trimming: 0 bases; J trimming: 7 bases; junction bases outside the gene matches: 10. Germline V gives CDR1 DFQATT, CDR2 SNEGSKA (reference sequence). This CDR3 is built from 16 residues.

The chain employs TRBV5-1 and TRBJ2-5; weak D call: TRBD2 (6 bases). CDR1 is SGHRS, CDR2 YFSETQ, per germline. V dropped 0 bases and J dropped 5 bases, with 26 bases sitting between them. CDR3 size: 19 residues. CDR3 region: CASSLGMLDSRGSPETQYF. CDR3 DNA: TGCGCCAGCAGCTTGGGGATGCTGGATTCTCGGGGGTCCCCCGAGACCCAGTACTTC.

This clonotype was seen a single time. V usage is TRBV25-1 and J usage is TRBJ2-7; 7 bases line up with TRBD2. Germline V gene data show CDR1 as MGHDK and CDR2 as SYGVNS. Trimming cost V 4 bases and J 2 bases; bases outside gene matches: 5. The CDR3 length is 14 residues. CDR3 nucleotides: TGTGCCAGCAGTGCAACTAGCGAAACCTACGAGCAGTACTTC. Translated: CASSATSETYEQYF.

The rearrangement uses TRBV4-3 and TRBJ2-1, with 11 bases that match TRBD2. The length of the CDR3 is 15 residues. The junction had 8 bases not matched to a gene; V was cut back by 0 bases and J by 13 bases. Germline V CDR1 and CDR2: LGHNA, YSLEER. This CDR3 reads CASSQDTSGRFGQFF. CDR3 DNA: TGCGCCAGCAGCCAAGATACTAGCGGGAGATTCGGACAGTTCTTC.

The gene calls are TRBV6-1 and TRBJ2-2; 12 bases match TRBD2. CDR1 is MNHNS, CDR2 SASEGT, per germline. The CDR3 extends over 19 amino acids. V dropped 6 bases and J dropped 1; count of bases not matched to a gene: 12. The CDR3 sequence is CASSPTSELAGGNTGELFF. Written as DNA, the CDR3 is TGTGCCAGCAGCCCAACCTCGGAACTAGCGGGGGGGAACACCGGGGAGCTGTTTTTT.

V is TRBV9 and J is TRBJ2-1; D perhaps matches TRBD1 (5 bases). Per the germline V gene, CDR1 is SGDLS and CDR2 is YYNGEE. The ends were cut back, 0 bases at V and 8 bases at J, with 15 bases in the middle. CDR3 length equals 15 residues. CDR3 protein: CASSVGRGGIHEQFF. For the CDR3, the DNA is TGTGCCAGCAGCGTAGGTAGGGGCGGCATACATGAGCAGTTCTTC.

The chain couples TRBV7-9 to TRBJ2-1; 9 bases are a match to TRBD1. V trimming: 5 bases; J trimming: 6 bases; junction bases outside the gene matches: 11. This CDR3 has 16 residues. Germline V CDR1 and CDR2: SEHNR, FQNEAQ (reference sequence). The CDR3 DNA follows: TGTGCCAGCAGCCGTGGACCGGGACAGGGACGCAATGAGCAGTTCTTC. Its translation: CASSRGPGQGRNEQFF.

V is TRBV3-1 and J is TRBJ1-2; perhaps TRBD1 as D (6 bases). The CDR3 totals 12 residues. Germline V gene sequence: CDR1 LGHDT, CDR2 YNNKEL (reference sequence). Deletions cut 5 bases from V and 8 bases from J, with 12 bases between. This chain's CDR3 is CASSTGSTGYTF. Written as DNA, the CDR3 is TGTGCCAGCAGCACAGGGTCAACGGGCTACACCTTC.

The rearrangement links TRBV12-3 or TRBV12-4 to TRBJ1-2; perhaps TRBD1 as D (6 bases). Trimming removed 6 bases at V and 7 bases at J, with 18 bases between. The CDR3 totals 14 residues. CDR3 in amino acids: CASRGERGAIGYTF. CDR3 coding DNA: TGTGCCAGCAGGGGGGAACGGGGGGCGATTGGCTACACCTTC.

A few counts support this clonotype. J is TRBJ2-7 and V is TRBV3-1; the D gene is possibly TRBD1 (5 bases). V lost 0 bases, J lost 0 bases, and 9 bases lay in between. Germline CDR1 reads LGHDT; CDR2 reads YNNKEL (reference sequence). The CDR3 is made up of 15 amino acids. The DNA of the CDR3 is TGTGCCAGCAGCCAAGATGGGGCTAGCTCCTACGAGCAGTACTTC. Its protein product is CASSQDGASSYEQYF.

The V and J genes are TRBV30 and TRBJ2-3, with TRBD1 matching 10 bases. Germline V gene sequence: CDR1 GTSNPN, CDR2 SVGIG (reference sequence). The CDR3 is 13 residues long. V trimming: 4 bases; J trimming: 6 bases; junction bases outside the gene matches: 4. CDR3: CAWTRTGGDTQYF. DNA of the CDR3: TGTGCCTGGACACGGACAGGGGGGGATACGCAGTATTTT.